The T cell receptor (beta chain) under discussion was sequenced for a study of blood T cells in healthy people across ages (dated by TCRdb to between 2015 and 2017). Notes on the research overall: In model experiments, template switching captured about one uniquely barcoded TCR beta cDNA molecule for every two T cells. The study measured age-related changes in TCR beta repertoire diversity using deep sequencing normalized with unique cDNA molecular identifiers. The donors were split into four age groups: young (average 16 years), middle-aged (roughly 39), aged (around 67) and long-lived (about 82). To avoid experimental bias, donors of different ages were distributed randomly across sequencing lanes. Two additional independent replicas of 1 million unique cDNA reads from the same blood draw were analyzed for two donors (one aged 18 to 30 and one aged 80 or older).

Donors were 39 systemically healthy Caucasian individuals from Russia aged about 6 to 100 years. Each donor gave about 9.7 milliliters of peripheral blood, drawn into EDTA-treated Vacutainer tubes. Ficoll-Paque density-gradient centrifugation was used to isolate PBMCs, with at least 6.5 million per sample. Trizol reagent was used to extract total RNA from the PBMCs, yielding at least 5 micrograms per sample. For every donor, an aliquot of PBMCs went through flow cytometry to measure the percentages of naive CD45RAhigh/CD27high T cells. V is shortened by 6 bases, J by 4 bases, and the region joining them spans 19 bases. The CDR3 numbers 15 residues from cysteine through phenylalanine. Here the CDR3 DNA is all that survives: 45 bases in frame from base 1. CDR1 and CDR2 are drawn from the germline V gene (reference sequence): MNHNY, SVGAGI. Overall study results and their limits: Observed TCR beta diversity correlated strongly with the percentage of naive T cells measured by flow cytometry. Because donor CMV infection status was unknown, age-related changes in expanded clonotypes were potentially confounded. Estimates of total diversity based on one million sequenced T cells were considered lower bounds and underestimates. Conclusive comparison of naive and antigen-experienced compartments was prevented by the profiling of bulk unsorted PBMCs. As age increased, observed TCR beta diversity per million T cells dropped in a roughly linear way, and a significant reduction was already evident by age about 40. The long-lived group showed more naive CD4+ T cells, fewer expanded clones and increased TCR diversity than the aged group, suggesting age selection.

Many counts were recorded for this clonotype. Its antigen is currently not known. The input lacks base qualities; no much larger clone sits a single base away. Library creation used 5' RACE. TCRdb names Illumina HiSeq 2500 as the instrument used. A second PCR of about 7 to 12 cycles was run with a J-beta primer mix and a sample-barcoded 5' primer. Each TCR beta cDNA molecule received a unique molecular identifier from a template-switch 5' adaptor carrying 12 random nucleotides. Each sample yielded at least 2.5 million CDR3-containing paired-end reads. All of the RNA was converted into first-strand cDNA using the Mint cDNA synthesis kit, with a TRBC-specific oligonucleotide serving as the primer. Following uracil-DNA glycosylase treatment, a first 18-cycle PCR with universal primers M1SS and BC2_uni_R was performed on all cDNA. Concerning the study's data processing: For normalization, 1 million high-quality reads, each with a distinct molecular identifier, were randomly selected from each sample. Reads with shared molecular identifiers were discarded instead of being binned into consensus sequences. MiTCR, with a Q25 quality threshold and the strictest error-elimination algorithm, was used for CDR3 identification, clonotype clustering and error correction. A nonparametric unseen species model using Euler transformation provided a lower-bound estimate of total TCR beta diversity. The public reads were run again by TCRdb, first through fastp at Q25 and then through MiXCR, and only productive beta chains were kept. Each record represents a unique CDR3 protein, reported with the most common genes and DNA among its rows. The V and J calls follow TCRdb's processing rather than the paper's. A total of 1.5 million to 2 million distinct CDR3 sequences appear in this sample, roughly 28% of them only once. The ten largest clones capture approximately 7.7% of the sample.

Input material: blood. The sequence joins TRBV6-6 to TRBJ2-7; tentative D gene TRBD1, with 6 bases matching. This receptor was identified in a woman aged 30 to 39 in good health. The CDR3 sequence is CASSRRAGVGYEQYF. Here is the DNA: TGTGCCAGCAGCCGGCGCGCAGGGGTGGGGTACGAGCAGTACTTC.